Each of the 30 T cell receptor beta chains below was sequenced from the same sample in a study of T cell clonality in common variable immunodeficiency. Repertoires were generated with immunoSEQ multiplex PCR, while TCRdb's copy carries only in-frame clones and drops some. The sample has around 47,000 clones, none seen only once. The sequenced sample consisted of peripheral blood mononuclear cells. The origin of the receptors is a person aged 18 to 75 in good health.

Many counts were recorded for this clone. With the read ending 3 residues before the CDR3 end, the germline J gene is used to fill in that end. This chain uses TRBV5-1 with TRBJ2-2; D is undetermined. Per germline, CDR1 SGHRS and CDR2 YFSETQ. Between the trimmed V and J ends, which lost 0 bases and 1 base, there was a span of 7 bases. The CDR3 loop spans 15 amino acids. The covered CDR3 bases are TGCGCCAGCAGCTTGGACAGTTTGAACACCGGGGAG. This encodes CASSLDSLNTGE. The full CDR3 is CASSLDSLNTGELFF.

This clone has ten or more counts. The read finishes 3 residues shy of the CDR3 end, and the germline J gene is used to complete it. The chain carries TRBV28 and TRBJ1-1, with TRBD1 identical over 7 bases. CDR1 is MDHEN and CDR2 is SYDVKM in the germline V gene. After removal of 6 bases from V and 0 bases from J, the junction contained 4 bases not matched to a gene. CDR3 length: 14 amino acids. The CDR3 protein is CASSRQGVNTEAFF. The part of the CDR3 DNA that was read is TGTGCCAGCAGCAGACAGGGTGTGAACACTGAA. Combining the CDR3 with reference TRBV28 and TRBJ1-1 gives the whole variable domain DVKVTQSSRYLVKRTGEKVFLECVQDMDHENMFWYRQDPGLGLRLIYFSYDVKMKEKGDIPEGYSVSREKKERFSLILESASTNQTSMYLCASSRQGVNTEAFFGQGTRLTVV.

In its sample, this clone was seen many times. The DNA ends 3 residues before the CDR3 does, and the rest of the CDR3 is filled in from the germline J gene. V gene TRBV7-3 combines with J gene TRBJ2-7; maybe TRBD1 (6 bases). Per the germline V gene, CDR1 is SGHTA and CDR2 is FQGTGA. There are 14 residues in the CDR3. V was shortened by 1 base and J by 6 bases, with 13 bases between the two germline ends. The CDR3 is CASSLIQGSGEQYF. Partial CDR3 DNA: TGTGCCAGCAGCTTAATACAGGGCTCTGGCGAG.

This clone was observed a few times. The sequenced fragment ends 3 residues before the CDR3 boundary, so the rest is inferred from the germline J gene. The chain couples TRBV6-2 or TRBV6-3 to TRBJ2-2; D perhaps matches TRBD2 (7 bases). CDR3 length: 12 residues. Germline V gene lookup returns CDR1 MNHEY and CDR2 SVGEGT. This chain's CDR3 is CAAFGGANVLFF. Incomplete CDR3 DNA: TGTGCCGCATTTGGGGGGGCCAACGTG.

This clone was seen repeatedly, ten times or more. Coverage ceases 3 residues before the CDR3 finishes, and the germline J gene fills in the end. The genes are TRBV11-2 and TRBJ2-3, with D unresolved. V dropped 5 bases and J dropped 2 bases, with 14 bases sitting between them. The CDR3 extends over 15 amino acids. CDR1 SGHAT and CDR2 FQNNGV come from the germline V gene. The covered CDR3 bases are TGTGCCAGCAGCATACGAGGTCAGATCACAGATACG. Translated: CASSIRGQITDT. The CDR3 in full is CASSIRGQITDTQYF.

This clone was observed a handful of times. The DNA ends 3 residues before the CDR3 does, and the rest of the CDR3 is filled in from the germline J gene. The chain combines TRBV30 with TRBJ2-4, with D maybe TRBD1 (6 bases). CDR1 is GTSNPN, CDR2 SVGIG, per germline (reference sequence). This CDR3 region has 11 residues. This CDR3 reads CAWSSRGSQYF. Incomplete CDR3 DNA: TGTGCCTGGAGTTCCAGGGGTAGT.

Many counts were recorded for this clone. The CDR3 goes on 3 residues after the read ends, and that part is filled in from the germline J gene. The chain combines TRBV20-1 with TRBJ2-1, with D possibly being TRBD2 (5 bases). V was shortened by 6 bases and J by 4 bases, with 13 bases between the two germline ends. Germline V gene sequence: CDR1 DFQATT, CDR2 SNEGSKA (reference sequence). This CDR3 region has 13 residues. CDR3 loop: CSASGYQYNEQFF. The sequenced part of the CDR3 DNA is TGCAGTGCCTCGGGGTACCAGTACAATGAG.

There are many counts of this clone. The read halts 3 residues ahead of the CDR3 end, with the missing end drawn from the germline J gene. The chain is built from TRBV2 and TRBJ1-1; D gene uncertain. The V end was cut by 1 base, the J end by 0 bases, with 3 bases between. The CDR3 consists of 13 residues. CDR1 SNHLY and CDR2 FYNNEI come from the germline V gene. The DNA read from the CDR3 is TGTGCCAGCAGTGAAGGGCTGAACACTGAA. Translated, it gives CASSEGLNTE. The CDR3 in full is CASSEGLNTEAFF.

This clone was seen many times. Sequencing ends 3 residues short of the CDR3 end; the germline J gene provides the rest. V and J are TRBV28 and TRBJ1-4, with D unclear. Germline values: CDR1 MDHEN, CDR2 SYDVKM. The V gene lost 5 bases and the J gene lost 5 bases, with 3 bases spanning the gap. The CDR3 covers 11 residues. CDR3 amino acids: CASSRNEKLFF. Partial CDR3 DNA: TGTGCCAGCAGTCGGAATGAAAAA.

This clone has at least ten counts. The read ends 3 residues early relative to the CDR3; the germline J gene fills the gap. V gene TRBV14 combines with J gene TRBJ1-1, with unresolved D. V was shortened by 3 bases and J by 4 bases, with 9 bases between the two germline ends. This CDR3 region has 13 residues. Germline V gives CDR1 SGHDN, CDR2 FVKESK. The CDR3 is CASSQDLATEAFF. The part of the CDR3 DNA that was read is TGTGCCAGCAGCCAGGACTTGGCCACTGAA.

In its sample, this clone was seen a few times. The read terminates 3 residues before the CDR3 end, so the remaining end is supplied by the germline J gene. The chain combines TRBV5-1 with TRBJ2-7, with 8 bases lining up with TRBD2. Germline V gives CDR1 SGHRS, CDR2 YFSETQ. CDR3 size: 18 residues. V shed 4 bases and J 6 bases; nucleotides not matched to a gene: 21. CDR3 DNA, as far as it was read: TGCGCCAGCAGCGGGCGGGGGGCAGGGACCCCCTCGAGGCGCGAG. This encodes CASSGRGAGTPSRRE. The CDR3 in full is CASSGRGAGTPSRREQYF.

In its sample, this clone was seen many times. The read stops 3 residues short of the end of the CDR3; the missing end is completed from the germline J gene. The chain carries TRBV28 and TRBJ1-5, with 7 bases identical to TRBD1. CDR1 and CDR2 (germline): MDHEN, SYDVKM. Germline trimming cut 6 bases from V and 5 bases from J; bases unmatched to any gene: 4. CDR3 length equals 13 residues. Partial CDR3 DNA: TGTGCCAGCAGGGGGACAGTTGATCAGCCC. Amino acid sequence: CASRGTVDQP. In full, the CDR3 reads CASRGTVDQPQHF.

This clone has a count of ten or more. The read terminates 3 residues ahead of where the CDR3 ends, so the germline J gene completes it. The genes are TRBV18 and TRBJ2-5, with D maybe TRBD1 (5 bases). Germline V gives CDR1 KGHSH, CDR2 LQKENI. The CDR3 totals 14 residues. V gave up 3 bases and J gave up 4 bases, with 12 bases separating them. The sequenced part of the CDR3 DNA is TGTGCCAGCTCACCCCAGGGTGGTATAGAGACC. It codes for CASSPQGGIET. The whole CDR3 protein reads CASSPQGGIETQYF.

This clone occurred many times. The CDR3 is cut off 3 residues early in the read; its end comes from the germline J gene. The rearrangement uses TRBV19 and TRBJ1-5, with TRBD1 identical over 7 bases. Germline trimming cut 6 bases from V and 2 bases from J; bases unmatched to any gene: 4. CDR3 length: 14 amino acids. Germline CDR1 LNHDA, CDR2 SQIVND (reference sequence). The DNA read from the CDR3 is TGTGCCAGTAGCACCGGGACAGGCAATCAGCCC. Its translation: CASSTGTGNQP. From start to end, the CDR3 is CASSTGTGNQPQHF.

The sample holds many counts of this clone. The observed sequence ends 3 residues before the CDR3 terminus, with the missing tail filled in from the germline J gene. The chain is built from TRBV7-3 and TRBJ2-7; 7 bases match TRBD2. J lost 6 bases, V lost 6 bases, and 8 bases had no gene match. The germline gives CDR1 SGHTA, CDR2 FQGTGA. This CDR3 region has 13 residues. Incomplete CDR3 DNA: TGTGCCAGCAGACCCCCAACTAGCGCCGAG. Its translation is CASRPPTSAE. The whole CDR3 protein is CASRPPTSAEQYF.

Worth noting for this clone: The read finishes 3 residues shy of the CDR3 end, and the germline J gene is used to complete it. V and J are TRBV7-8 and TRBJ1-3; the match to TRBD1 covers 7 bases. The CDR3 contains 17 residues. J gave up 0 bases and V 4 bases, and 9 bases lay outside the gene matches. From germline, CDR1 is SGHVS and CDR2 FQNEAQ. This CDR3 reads CASSSLRQGVSGNTIYF. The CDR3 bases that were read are TGTGCCAGCAGCTCTTTGCGGCAGGGGGTCTCTGGAAACACC. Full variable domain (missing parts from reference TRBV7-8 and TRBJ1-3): GAGVSQSPRYKVAKRGQDVALRCDPISGHVSLFWYQQALGQGPEFLTYFQNEAQLDKSGLPSDRFFAERPEGSVSTLKIQRTQQEDSAVYLCASSSLRQGVSGNTIYFGEGSWLTVV.

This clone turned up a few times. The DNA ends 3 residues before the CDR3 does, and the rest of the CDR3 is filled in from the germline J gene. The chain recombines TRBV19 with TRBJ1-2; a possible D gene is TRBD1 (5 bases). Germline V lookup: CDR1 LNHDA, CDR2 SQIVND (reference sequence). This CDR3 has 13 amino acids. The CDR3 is CATTGDPTDTYTF. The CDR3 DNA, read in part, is TGTGCCACCACGGGAGATCCGACAGATACC.

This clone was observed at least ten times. The DNA read from the CDR3 is TGTGCCAGCAGCTTGGGGGGTAGTAATTCACCC. This encodes CASSLGGSNSP. The whole CDR3 protein is CASSLGGSNSPLHF. The chain couples TRBV7-9 to TRBJ1-6; D is perhaps TRBD1 (5 bases). The sequence runs out 3 residues before the end of the CDR3; the remainder is reconstructed from the germline J gene. The germline V and J ends were trimmed by 3 bases and 6 bases, with 9 bases remaining between them. The CDR3 runs to 14 residues. Germline V gene sequence: CDR1 SEHNR, CDR2 FQNEAQ (reference sequence).

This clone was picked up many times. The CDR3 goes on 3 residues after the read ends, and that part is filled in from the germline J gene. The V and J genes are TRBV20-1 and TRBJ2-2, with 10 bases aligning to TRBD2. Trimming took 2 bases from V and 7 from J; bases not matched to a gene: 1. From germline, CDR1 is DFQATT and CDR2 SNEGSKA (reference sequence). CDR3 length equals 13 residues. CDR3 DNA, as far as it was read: TGCAGTGCTAGACTAGCGGGGGTCGGGGAG. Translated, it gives CSARLAGVGE. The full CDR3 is CSARLAGVGELFF.

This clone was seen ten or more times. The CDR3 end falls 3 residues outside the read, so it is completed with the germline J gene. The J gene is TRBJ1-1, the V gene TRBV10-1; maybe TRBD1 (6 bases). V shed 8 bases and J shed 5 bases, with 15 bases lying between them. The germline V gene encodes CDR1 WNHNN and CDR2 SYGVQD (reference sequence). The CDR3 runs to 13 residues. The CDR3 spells CASQGQGRTEAFF. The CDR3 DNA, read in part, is TGCGCCAGCCAAGGGCAGGGGAGAACTGAA.

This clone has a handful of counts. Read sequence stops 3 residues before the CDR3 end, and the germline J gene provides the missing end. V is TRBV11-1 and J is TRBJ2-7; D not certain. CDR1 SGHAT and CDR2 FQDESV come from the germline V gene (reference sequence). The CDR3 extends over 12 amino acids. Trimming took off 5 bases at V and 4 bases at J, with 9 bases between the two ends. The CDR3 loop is CASSQRSYEQYF. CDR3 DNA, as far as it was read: TGTGCCAGCAGCCAACGGTCATACGAG.

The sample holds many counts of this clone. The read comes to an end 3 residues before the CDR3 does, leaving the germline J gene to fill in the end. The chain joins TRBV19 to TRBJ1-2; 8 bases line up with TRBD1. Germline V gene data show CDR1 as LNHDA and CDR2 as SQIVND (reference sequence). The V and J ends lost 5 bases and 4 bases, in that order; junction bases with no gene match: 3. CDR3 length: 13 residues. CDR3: CASSEGQAYGYTF. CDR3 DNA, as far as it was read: TGTGCCAGTAGTGAGGGACAGGCCTATGGC.

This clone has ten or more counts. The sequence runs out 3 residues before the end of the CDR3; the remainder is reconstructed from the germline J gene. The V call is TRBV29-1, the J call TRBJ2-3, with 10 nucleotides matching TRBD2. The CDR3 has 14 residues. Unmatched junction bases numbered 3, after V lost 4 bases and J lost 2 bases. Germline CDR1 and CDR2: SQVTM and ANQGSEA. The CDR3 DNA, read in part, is TGCAGCGTTGGTAGCGGGGGGTCCACAGATACG. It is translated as CSVGSGGSTDT. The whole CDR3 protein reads CSVGSGGSTDTQYF.

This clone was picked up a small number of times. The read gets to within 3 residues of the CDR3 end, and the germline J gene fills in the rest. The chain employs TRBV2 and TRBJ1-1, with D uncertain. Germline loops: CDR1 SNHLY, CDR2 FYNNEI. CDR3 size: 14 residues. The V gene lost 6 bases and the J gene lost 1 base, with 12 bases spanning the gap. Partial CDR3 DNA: TGTGCCAGCAGCCTCACCCGACAGAACACTGAA. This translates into CASSLTRQNTE. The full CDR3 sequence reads CASSLTRQNTEAFF.

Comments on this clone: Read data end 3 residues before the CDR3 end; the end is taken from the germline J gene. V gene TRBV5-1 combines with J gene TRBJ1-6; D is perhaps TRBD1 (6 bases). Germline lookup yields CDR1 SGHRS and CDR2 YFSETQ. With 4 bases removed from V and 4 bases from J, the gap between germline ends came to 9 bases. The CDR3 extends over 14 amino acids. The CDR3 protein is CASSIGQYNSPLHF. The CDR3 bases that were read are TGCGCCAGCAGCATTGGACAGTATAATTCACCC.

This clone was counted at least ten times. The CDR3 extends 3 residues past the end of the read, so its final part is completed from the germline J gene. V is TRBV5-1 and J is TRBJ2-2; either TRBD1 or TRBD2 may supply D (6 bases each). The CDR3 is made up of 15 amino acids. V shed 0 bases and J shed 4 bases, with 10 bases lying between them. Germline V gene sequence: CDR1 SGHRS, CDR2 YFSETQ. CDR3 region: CASSLAGEATGELFF. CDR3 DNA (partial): TGCGCCAGCAGCTTGGCAGGGGAGGCCACCGGGGAG.

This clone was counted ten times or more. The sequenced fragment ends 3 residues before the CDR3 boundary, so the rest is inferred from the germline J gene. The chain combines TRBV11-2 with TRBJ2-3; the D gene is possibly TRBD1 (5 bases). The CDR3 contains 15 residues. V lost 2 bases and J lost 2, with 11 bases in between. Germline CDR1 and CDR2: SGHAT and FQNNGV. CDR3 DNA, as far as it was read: TGTGCCAGCAGCTTAAGGTGGGGCCCCACAGATACG. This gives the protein CASSLRWGPTDT. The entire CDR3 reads CASSLRWGPTDTQYF. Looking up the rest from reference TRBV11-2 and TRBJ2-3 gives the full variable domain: EAGVAQSPRYKIIEKRQSVAFWCNPISGHATLYWYQQILGQGPKLLIQFQNNGVVDDSQLPKDRFSAERLKGVDSTLKIQPAKLEDSAVYLCASSLRWGPTDTQYFGPGTRLTVL.

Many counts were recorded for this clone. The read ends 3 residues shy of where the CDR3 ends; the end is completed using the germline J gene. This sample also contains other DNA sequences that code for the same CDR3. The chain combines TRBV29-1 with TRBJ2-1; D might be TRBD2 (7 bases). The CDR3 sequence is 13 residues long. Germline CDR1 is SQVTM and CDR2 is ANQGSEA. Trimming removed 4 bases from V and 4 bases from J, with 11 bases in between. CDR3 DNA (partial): TGCAGCGTTGGAGGGGGGGGGTACAATGAG. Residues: CSVGGGGYNE. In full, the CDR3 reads CSVGGGGYNEQFF.

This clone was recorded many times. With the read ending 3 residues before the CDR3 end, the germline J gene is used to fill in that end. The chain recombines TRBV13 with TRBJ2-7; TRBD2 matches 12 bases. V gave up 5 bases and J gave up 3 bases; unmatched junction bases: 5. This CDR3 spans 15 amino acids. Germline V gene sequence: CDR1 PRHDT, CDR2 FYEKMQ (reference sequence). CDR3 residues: CASSTGTSGYYEQYF. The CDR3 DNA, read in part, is TGTGCCAGCAGCACCGGGACTAGCGGGTACTACGAG.

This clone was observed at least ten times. The CDR3 here is CSAIATSGGHTDTQYF. The covered CDR3 bases are TGCAGTGCTATAGCCACTAGCGGGGGGCACACAGATACG. V usage is TRBV20-1 and J usage is TRBJ2-3; TRBD2 matches at 12 bases. The read ends 3 residues early relative to the CDR3; the germline J gene fills the gap. This CDR3 contains 16 residues. V shed 4 bases and J 2 bases; nucleotides not matched to a gene: 7. In germline, CDR1 is DFQATT, CDR2 SNEGSKA (reference sequence).